This T cell receptor (beta chain) appears in the sequencing data of a study of OX40 agonist ivuxolimab in advanced cancers. Background on the study: With a range of about 20 to 79, age averaged roughly 60 years, and nearly 85% were male. The study's findings and limits: Expanded clones were, on average, more numerous in CD8+ T cells than in CD4+. In the expanded peripheral T cells, antigen specificity was never determined.

Comment on this clone: Its antigen is as yet unknown.

This CDR3 is 17 amino acids long. CDR1 and CDR2 from the germline V gene are LNHDA and SQIVND (reference sequence). Trimming stripped 7 bases from V and 2 bases from J, with 22 bases between. The repertoire was sequenced with immunoSEQ multiplex PCR; TCRdb's copy has only in-frame clones and lacks some. The sample consists of tens of thousands of clones, 80% of them appearing once. The sample in question was CD4+ or CD8+ T cells sorted from blood, obtained in a trial of the OX40 agonist ivuxolimab. The chain uses TRBV19 and TRBJ2-3; possibly TRBD1 for D (5 bases). This clonotype was sampled from an adult with an advanced solid tumor such as melanoma, head and neck, liver or kidney cancer. CDR3 nucleotides: TGTGCCAGTAAGGGTGGGGCGTCACCCCCTTTCACAGATACGCAGTATTTT. Translating gives CASKGGASPPFTDTQYF.